This entry lists 31 T cell receptor beta chains sequenced from one sample in a study of blood T cell repertoires in COVID-19. Libraries were prepared by immunoSEQ multiplex PCR; TCRdb keeps only in-frame clonotypes and omits some of them. The table shows 230,000 or so clones, with 75% to 90% occurring only once. The sample taken for sequencing was peripheral blood. Source of these receptors: a human donor in a cohort sampled during active COVID-19.

The chain uses TRBV2 and TRBJ1-2; D gene uncertain. Germline V gene sequence: CDR1 SNHLY, CDR2 FYNNEI. The CDR3 totals 14 residues. Trimming stripped 5 bases from V and 2 bases from J, with 12 bases between. In DNA, the CDR3 is TGTGCCAGCAGTCTGACACTGCCAAACTATGGCTACACCTTC. This encodes CASSLTLPNYGYTF. Together with reference TRBV2 and TRBJ1-2, the CDR3 gives the full variable domain: EPEVTQTPSHQVTQMGQEVILRCVPISNHLYFYWYRQILGQKVEFLVSFYNNEISEKSEIFDDQFSVERPDGSNFTLKIRSTKLEDSAMYFCASSLTLPNYGYTFGSGTRLTVV.

This clone showed up just a few times. The chain combines TRBV13 with TRBJ2-1, with TRBD2 identical over 11 bases. J lost 8 bases, V lost 1 base, and 4 bases had no gene match. CDR3 length: 15 residues. Germline-derived CDR1 and CDR2 are PRHDT and FYEKMQ (reference sequence). CDR3 coding DNA: TGTGCCAGCAGCTTAGTCACTAGCGGGAGCCATGAGCAGTTCTTC. Amino acids: CASSLVTSGSHEQFF.

The gene calls are TRBV10-1 and TRBJ2-7; 14 nucleotides agree with TRBD2. CDR3 size: 17 residues. Germline CDR1 reads WNHNN; CDR2 reads SYGVQD (reference sequence). Trimming at V came to 0 bases and at J to 4 bases, leaving 5 bases not matched to a gene. CDR3 coding DNA: TGCGCCAGCAGTGAGTCGGGACTAGCGGGAGTAAGGTACGAGCAGTACTTC. Its protein is CASSESGLAGVRYEQYF.

The chain joins TRBV10-3 to TRBJ1-4; weak D call: TRBD1 (5 bases). V lost 3 bases to trimming and J lost 0 bases, with 11 bases between them. This CDR3 comprises 16 residues. The germline V gene has CDR1 ENHRY and CDR2 SYGVKD. This CDR3 reads CAISETGSATNEKLFF. The CDR3 coding sequence is TGTGCCATCAGTGAAACAGGATCTGCAACTAATGAAAAACTGTTTTTT.

The chain links TRBV10-1 to TRBJ2-7; TRBD1 matches 10 bases. Germline lookup yields CDR1 WNHNN and CDR2 SYGVQD (reference sequence). The CDR3 is 14 amino acids. Trimming cost V 4 bases and J 6 bases; bases outside gene matches: 6. CDR3 nucleotide sequence: TGCGCCAGCAGTGCCCGGGACAGGGGTTGCGAGCAGTACTTC. This sequence encodes CASSARDRGCEQYF.

The chain uses TRBV7-9 and TRBJ2-7; 7 bases line up with TRBD1. Germline-derived CDR1 and CDR2 are SEHNR and FQNEAQ (reference sequence). V lost 2 bases to trimming and J lost 2 bases; unmatched junction nucleotides: 3. This CDR3 is built from 14 residues. DNA of the CDR3: TGTGCCAGCAGCTTAACAGGGGACACCTACGAGCAGTACTTC. It yields the protein CASSLTGDTYEQYF.

The genes are TRBV6-2 or TRBV6-3 and TRBJ2-3, with 10 bases matching TRBD2. With 4 bases clipped from V and 3 bases from J, the junction kept 7 bases outside the gene matches. Germline V CDR1 and CDR2: MNHEY, SVGEGT. The CDR3 has 16 residues. The CDR3 protein is CASSLEAGGSTDTQYF. CDR3 DNA: TGTGCCAGCAGTTTAGAAGCGGGAGGGAGTACAGATACGCAGTATTTT.

The chain employs TRBV27 and TRBJ1-1, with D possibly matching TRBD1 (5 bases). V gave up 0 bases and J gave up 4 bases, with 9 bases separating them. This CDR3 spans 14 amino acids. The germline V gene encodes CDR1 MNHEY and CDR2 SMNVEV (reference sequence). In DNA, the CDR3 is TGTGCCAGCAGTTTATCGGTGGGGGGCACTGAAGCTTTCTTT. Translated, it gives CASSLSVGGTEAFF.

This chain links TRBV30 with TRBJ1-1; 8 nucleotides agree with TRBD1. Germline trimming cut 0 bases from V and 5 bases from J; bases unmatched to any gene: 8. CDR1 is GTSNPN and CDR2 is SVGIG in the germline V gene (reference sequence). CDR3 length equals 15 residues. The CDR3 coding sequence is TGTGCCTGGAGTGTGCTCAGGGGGCGGAGGACTGAAGCTTTCTTT. Encoded protein: CAWSVLRGRRTEAFF.

The chain joins TRBV11-2 to TRBJ1-1; possibly TRBD1 for D (5 bases). This CDR3 contains 11 residues. Trimming removed 6 bases from V and 7 bases from J, with 9 bases in between. CDR1 is SGHAT and CDR2 is FQNNGV in the germline V gene. The CDR3 is CASRQGNEAFF. CDR3 nucleotides: TGTGCCAGCAGGCAGGGTAATGAAGCTTTCTTT.

The rearrangement uses TRBV9 and TRBJ1-6; no clear D. Germline-derived CDR1 and CDR2 are SGDLS and YYNGEE. V lost 3 bases and J 9 bases, leaving 7 bases between the germline ends. CDR3 length: 12 residues. The CDR3 sequence: CASSGLTSPLHF. The CDR3 DNA reads TGTGCCAGCAGCGGGCTTACTTCACCCCTCCACTTT.

The V call is TRBV5-1, the J call TRBJ1-1; D not certain. V was cut by 0 bases and J by 0 bases, with 9 bases left in between. Per germline, CDR1 SGHRS and CDR2 YFSETQ. The CDR3 covers 15 residues. The CDR3 loop is CASSLGAGMNTEAFF. The CDR3 nucleotides read TGCGCCAGCAGCTTGGGGGCGGGGATGAACACTGAAGCTTTCTTT.

This chain links TRBV28 with TRBJ2-5; D ambiguous. This CDR3 has 13 amino acids. With 2 bases removed from V and 6 bases from J, the gap between germline ends came to 10 bases. Germline V lookup: CDR1 MDHEN, CDR2 SYDVKM. Written as DNA, the CDR3 is TGTGCCAGCAGTTTAGAGGCGGTGAAGACCCAGTACTTC. Residues: CASSLEAVKTQYF. The variable domain in full, with the rest retrieved from reference TRBV28 and TRBJ2-5, is DVKVTQSSRYLVKRTGEKVFLECVQDMDHENMFWYRQDPGLGLRLIYFSYDVKMKEKGDIPEGYSVSREKKERFSLILESASTNQTSMYLCASSLEAVKTQYFGPGTRLLVL.

The V gene is TRBV18, the J gene TRBJ1-2; 7 bases match TRBD1. Looked up from germline, CDR1 is KGHSH and CDR2 is LQKENI. The junction had 7 bases not matched to a gene; V was cut back by 5 bases and J by 4 bases. The CDR3 has 14 amino acids. The CDR3 DNA reads TGTGCCAGCTCATTACAGGGGCTCCCCTATGGCTACACCTTC. The encoded protein is CASSLQGLPYGYTF.

The CDR3 DNA reads TGTGCCAGCAGCCCCACAGGGGCCCAGGACACTGAAGCTTTCTTT. Residues: CASSPTGAQDTEAFF. The gene calls are TRBV9 and TRBJ1-1; 7 nucleotides line up with TRBD1. CDR3 length: 15 residues. V lost 4 bases to trimming and J lost 3 bases; unmatched junction nucleotides: 9. Looked up from germline, CDR1 is SGDLS and CDR2 is YYNGEE.

The rearrangement uses TRBV3-1 (or the pseudogene TRBV3-2) and TRBJ1-5, with TRBD1 matching over 7 bases. The length of the CDR3 is 16 residues. V was pared by 1 base and J by 0 bases, with 3 bases of the junction left unmatched. The germline gives CDR1 LGHDT, CDR2 YNNKEL (reference sequence). The DNA of the CDR3 is TGTGCCAGCAGCCAAGGTACAGGGGCTAGCAATCAGCCCCAGCATTTT. Encoded protein: CASSQGTGASNQPQHF.

V usage is TRBV7-9 and J usage is TRBJ2-1; 8 bases fit TRBD2. The V and J ends lost 4 bases and 5 bases, in that order; junction bases with no gene match: 4. CDR1 and CDR2 from the germline V gene are SEHNR and FQNEAQ (reference sequence). The CDR3 runs to 14 residues. The CDR3 bases are TGTGCCAGCAGCTCCTTAGCGGGGCACAATGAGCAGTTCTTC. As protein: CASSSLAGHNEQFF. Full variable domain (missing parts from reference TRBV7-9 and TRBJ2-1): DTGVSQNPRHKITKRGQNVTFRCDPISEHNRLYWYRQTLGQGPEFLTYFQNEAQLEKSRLLSDRFSAERPKGSFSTLEIQRTEQGDSAMYLCASSSLAGHNEQFFGPGTRLTVL.

The CDR3 DNA is TGTGCCTGGAGTGTTCTAGGGAACACTGAAGCTTTCTTT. It yields the protein CAWSVLGNTEAFF. The chain employs TRBV30 and TRBJ1-1; D gene ambiguous. The germline V gene encodes CDR1 GTSNPN and CDR2 SVGIG (reference sequence). The CDR3 is made up of 13 amino acids. The V end lost 0 bases, the J end lost 1 base, and 6 bases lay between the germline ends. The whole variable domain, remainder taken from reference TRBV30 and TRBJ1-1, is SQTIHQWPATLVQPVGSPLSLECTVEGTSNPNLYWYRQAAGRGLQLLFYSVGIGQISSEVPQNLSASRPQDRQFILSSKKLLLSDSGFYLCAWSVLGNTEAFFGQGTRLTVV.

The chain employs TRBV7-3 and TRBJ2-3; tentative D call: TRBD2 (5 bases). CDR1 and CDR2 (germline): SGHTA, FQGTGA. CDR3 length: 15 residues. Trimming left V 1 base short and J 3 bases short, with 11 bases between. The CDR3 region is CASSLRRARTDTQYF. As DNA, the CDR3 is TGTGCCAGCAGCTTAAGGCGGGCAAGGACAGATACGCAGTATTTT.

This clone showed up just a few times. V and J are TRBV7-9 and TRBJ1-4; tentatively, D is TRBD1 (5 bases). Germline-derived CDR1 and CDR2 are SEHNR and FQNEAQ (reference sequence). The CDR3 runs 16 residues. Trimming took off 6 bases at V and 8 bases at J, with 22 bases between the two ends. In DNA, the CDR3 is TGTGCCAGCAGTCTCTCCAGGGTGGGAAATGGAGAAAAACTGTTTTTT. Protein: CASSLSRVGNGEKLFF.

In its sample, this clone was seen once. This sequence joins TRBV27 and TRBJ2-5; maybe TRBD1 (6 bases). Germline-derived CDR1 and CDR2 are MNHEY and SMNVEV (reference sequence). This CDR3 is 15 amino acids long. Trimming removed 5 bases at V and 2 bases at J, with 15 bases between. The CDR3 protein is CASSPRDTEQETQYF. In DNA, the CDR3 is TGTGCCAGCAGTCCCCGGGACACTGAACAAGAGACCCAGTACTTC.

This chain connects TRBV28 to TRBJ1-4, with D perhaps matching TRBD1 (6 bases). Between the trimmed V and J ends, which lost 6 bases and 4 bases, there was a span of 12 bases. The germline CDR1 and CDR2 sequences are MDHEN and SYDVKM. The CDR3 consists of 14 residues. The CDR3 loop is CASRTRQVNEKLFF. The CDR3 DNA follows: TGTGCCAGCAGAACCCGACAGGTTAATGAAAAACTGTTTTTT.

In DNA form, the CDR3 reads TGTGCCAGCACCCCGCAATTTAGCGAGACTGAAGCTTTCTTT. It translates to CASTPQFSETEAFF. The genes are TRBV27 and TRBJ1-1; D unclear. The germline gives CDR1 MNHEY, CDR2 SMNVEV (reference sequence). V was cut by 7 bases and J by 5 bases, with 17 bases left in between. The CDR3 has 14 residues.

In its sample, this clone was seen many times. The chain links TRBV30 to TRBJ1-2; D is possibly TRBD1 (5 bases). Germline lookup yields CDR1 GTSNPN and CDR2 SVGIG (reference sequence). Trimming left V 3 bases short and J 8 bases short, with 19 bases between. CDR3 size: 14 residues. The CDR3 here is CAWSLGTSDLGYTF. The CDR3 region has the DNA TGTGCCTGGAGCTTAGGGACTTCGGATCTAGGCTACACCTTC.

The chain joins TRBV19 to TRBJ1-5, with D maybe TRBD1 (6 bases). With 0 bases removed from V and 3 bases from J, the gap between germline ends came to 15 bases. Germline V gene lookup returns CDR1 LNHDA and CDR2 SQIVND (reference sequence). The CDR3 runs 17 residues. CDR3 in amino acids: CASSIDAGGRVNQPQHF. CDR3 DNA: TGTGCCAGTAGTATAGATGCGGGGGGCCGGGTCAATCAGCCCCAGCATTTT. Filled out from reference TRBV19 and TRBJ1-5, the complete variable domain reads DGGITQSPKYLFRKEGQNVTLSCEQNLNHDAMYWYRQDPGQGLRLIYYSQIVNDFQKGDIAEGYSVSREKKESFPLTVTSAQKNPTAFYLCASSIDAGGRVNQPQHFGDGTRLSIL.

The CDR3 coding sequence is TGTGCCAGCAGTCCTTATCGGACTAGCGGTGGGCGGACAGATACGCAGTATTTT. Residues: CASSPYRTSGGRTDTQYF. This sequence joins TRBV7-2 and TRBJ2-3; 10 bases fit TRBD2. Germline assignment: CDR1 SGHTA and CDR2 FQGNSA. Germline trimming cut 6 bases from V and 3 bases from J; bases unmatched to any gene: 15. The CDR3 length is 18 residues. The whole variable domain, remainder taken from reference TRBV7-2 and TRBJ2-3, is GAGVSQSPSNKVTEKGKDVELRCDPISGHTALYWYRQSLGQGLEFLIYFQGNSAPDKSGLPSDRFSAERTGGSVSTLTIQRTQQEDSAVYLCASSPYRTSGGRTDTQYFGPGTRLTVL.

This chain uses TRBV7-9 with TRBJ2-5; 7 nucleotides match TRBD1. This CDR3 contains 14 residues. V was pared by 1 base and J by 7 bases, with 6 bases of the junction left unmatched. Germline lookup yields CDR1 SEHNR and CDR2 FQNEAQ (reference sequence). The CDR3 is CASSLGQGSWTQYF. In DNA, the CDR3 is TGTGCCAGCAGCTTAGGACAGGGCAGCTGGACCCAGTACTTC.

The chain combines TRBV30 with TRBJ2-5; 12 bases fit TRBD2. CDR1 GTSNPN and CDR2 SVGIG come from the germline V gene (reference sequence). Germline trimming cut 3 bases from V and 4 bases from J; bases unmatched to any gene: 3. The CDR3 covers 14 residues. In nucleotides, the CDR3 is TGTGCCTGGAGGCTAGCGGGAGGGGGAGAGACCCAGTACTTC. It is translated as CAWRLAGGGETQYF.

V gene TRBV27 combines with J gene TRBJ1-6; D ambiguous. The CDR3 has 15 residues. V was shortened by 0 bases and J by 7 bases, with 10 bases between the two germline ends. Germline lookup yields CDR1 MNHEY and CDR2 SMNVEV (reference sequence). CDR3 residues: CASSLSKGGNSPLHF. CDR3 DNA: TGTGCCAGCAGTTTATCAAAGGGAGGGAATTCACCCCTCCACTTT.

Comment on this clone: No DNA is shown, since the ends of the CDR3 on it are uncertain; the CDR3 is the one TCRdb lists. The V call is TRBV10-3, the J call TRBJ1-5. The CDR3 is 15 amino acids in total, end residues counted. Germline lookup yields CDR1 ENHRY and CDR2 SYGVKD. CDR3 sequence: CAISTSGVSNQPQHF.

The CDR3 nucleotides are TGTGCCAGCAGCTTGGTCCCAACGGGGGTCGAGCAGTACTTC. The encoded protein is CASSLVPTGVEQYF. The V gene is TRBV5-4, the J gene TRBJ2-7, with D tentatively TRBD2 (6 bases). Germline V lookup: CDR1 SGHNT, CDR2 YYREEE (reference sequence). V dropped 0 bases and J dropped 6 bases, with 13 bases sitting between them. The CDR3 is 14 residues long.